A single TCR beta chain is shown here with its context. Authors' analysis steps: Nucleated cell counts were estimated from reference gene primer amplification. Generated by immunoSEQ multiplex PCR, the TCRdb table keeps only in-frame clones and is missing some. The D gene and trimming were derived from the DNA, and the V and J assignments and clone size from that table. The table lists about 81,000 clones, around 90% of them singletons. The germline gives CDR1 SGHAT, CDR2 FQNNGV. V was pared by 5 bases and J by 0 bases, with 11 bases between. This CDR3 has 14 amino acids. The data derive from a study of blood T cell repertoires in COVID-19. Turning to the study itself: There were acute and convalescent COVID-19 samples, and they came from the United States, Italy and Spain. In each case, the material was cDNA or gDNA derived from T cells, B-cell-depleted T cells, or PBMCs.

The sample consisted of peripheral blood. The chain carries TRBV11-2 and TRBJ2-7; D possibly corresponds to TRBD2 (5 bases). This sequence was found in a woman of 80 years or more with acute or convalescent COVID-19. The CDR3 bases are TGTGCCAGCAGCCCCGCGCGGGTCTCCTACGAGCAGTACTTC. Encoded protein: CASSPARVSYEQYF.